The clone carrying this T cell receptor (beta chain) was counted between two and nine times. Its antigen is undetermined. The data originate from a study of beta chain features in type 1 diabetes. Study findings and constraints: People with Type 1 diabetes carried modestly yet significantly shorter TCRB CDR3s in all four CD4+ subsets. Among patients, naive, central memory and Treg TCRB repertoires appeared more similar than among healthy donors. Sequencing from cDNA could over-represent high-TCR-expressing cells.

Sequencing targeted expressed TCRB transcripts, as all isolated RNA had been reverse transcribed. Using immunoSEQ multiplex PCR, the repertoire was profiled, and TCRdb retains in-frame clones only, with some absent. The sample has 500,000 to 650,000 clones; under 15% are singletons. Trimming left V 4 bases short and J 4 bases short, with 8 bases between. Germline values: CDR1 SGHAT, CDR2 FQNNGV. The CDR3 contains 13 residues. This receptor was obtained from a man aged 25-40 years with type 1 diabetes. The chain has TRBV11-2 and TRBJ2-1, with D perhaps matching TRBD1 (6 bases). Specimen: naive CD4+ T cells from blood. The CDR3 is CASSSDRYNEQFF. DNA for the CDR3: TGTGCCAGCAGCTCTGACAGGTACAATGAGCAGTTCTTC. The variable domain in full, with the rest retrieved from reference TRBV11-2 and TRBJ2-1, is EAGVAQSPRYKIIEKRQSVAFWCNPISGHATLYWYQQILGQGPKLLIQFQNNGVVDDSQLPKDRFSAERLKGVDSTLKIQPAKLEDSAVYLCASSSDRYNEQFFGPGTRLTVL.